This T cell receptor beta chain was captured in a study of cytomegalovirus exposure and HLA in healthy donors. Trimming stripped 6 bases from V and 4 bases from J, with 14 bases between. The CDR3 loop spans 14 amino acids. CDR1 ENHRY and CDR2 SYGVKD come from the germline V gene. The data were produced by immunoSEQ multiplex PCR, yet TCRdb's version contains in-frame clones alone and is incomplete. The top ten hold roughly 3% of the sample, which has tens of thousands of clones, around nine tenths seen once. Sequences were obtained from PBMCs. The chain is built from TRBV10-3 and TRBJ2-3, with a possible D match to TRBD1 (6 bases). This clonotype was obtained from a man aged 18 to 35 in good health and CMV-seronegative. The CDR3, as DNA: TGTGCCATCAGCCTACAGGGTTCAGCAGATACGCAGTATTTT. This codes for CAISLQGSADTQYF.